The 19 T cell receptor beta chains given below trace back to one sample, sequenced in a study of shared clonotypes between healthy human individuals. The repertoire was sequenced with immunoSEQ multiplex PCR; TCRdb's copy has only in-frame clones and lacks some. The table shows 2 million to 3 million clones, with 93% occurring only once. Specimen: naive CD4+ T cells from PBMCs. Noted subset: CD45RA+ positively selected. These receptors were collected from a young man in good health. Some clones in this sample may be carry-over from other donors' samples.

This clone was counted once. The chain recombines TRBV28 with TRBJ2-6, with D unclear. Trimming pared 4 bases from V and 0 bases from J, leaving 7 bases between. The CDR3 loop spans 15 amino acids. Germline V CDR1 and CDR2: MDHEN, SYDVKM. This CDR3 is CASSWASSGANVLTF. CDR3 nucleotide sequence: TGTGCCAGCAGTTGGGCGAGCTCTGGGGCCAACGTCCTGACTTTC.

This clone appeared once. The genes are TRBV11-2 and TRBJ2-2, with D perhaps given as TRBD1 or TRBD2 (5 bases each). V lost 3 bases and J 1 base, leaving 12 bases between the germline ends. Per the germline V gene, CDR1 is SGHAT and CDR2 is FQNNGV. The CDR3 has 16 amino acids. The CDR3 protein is CASSFFTGRNTGELFF. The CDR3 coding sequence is TGTGCCAGCAGCTTCTTTACGGGACGGAACACCGGGGAGCTGTTTTTT.

In nucleotides, the CDR3 is TGTGCCAGCAGTCAACCGTCCCCAGGGGCCTACGAGCAGTACTTC. Encoded protein: CASSQPSPGAYEQYF. The genes are TRBV28 and TRBJ2-7, with D possibly being TRBD1 (6 bases). CDR3 length equals 15 residues. The germline gives CDR1 MDHEN, CDR2 SYDVKM. The V gene lost 5 bases and the J gene lost 2 bases, with 16 bases spanning the gap.

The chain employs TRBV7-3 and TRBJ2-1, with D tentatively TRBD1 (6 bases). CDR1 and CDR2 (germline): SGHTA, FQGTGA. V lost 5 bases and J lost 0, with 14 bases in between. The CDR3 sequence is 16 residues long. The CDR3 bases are TGTGCCAGCAGCCGGGACACCCTTCGCTCCTACAATGAGCAGTTCTTC. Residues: CASSRDTLRSYNEQFF.

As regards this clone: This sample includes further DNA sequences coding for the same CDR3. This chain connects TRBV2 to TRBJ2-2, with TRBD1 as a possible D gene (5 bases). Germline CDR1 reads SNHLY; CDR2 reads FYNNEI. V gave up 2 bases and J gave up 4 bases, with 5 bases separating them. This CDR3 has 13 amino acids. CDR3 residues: CASSEQGTGELFF. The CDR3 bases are TGTGCCAGCAGTGAACAGGGCACCGGGGAGCTGTTTTTT. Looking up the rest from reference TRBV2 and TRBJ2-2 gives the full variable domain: EPEVTQTPSHQVTQMGQEVILRCVPISNHLYFYWYRQILGQKVEFLVSFYNNEISEKSEIFDDQFSVERPDGSNFTLKIRSTKLEDSAMYFCASSEQGTGELFFGEGSRLTVL.

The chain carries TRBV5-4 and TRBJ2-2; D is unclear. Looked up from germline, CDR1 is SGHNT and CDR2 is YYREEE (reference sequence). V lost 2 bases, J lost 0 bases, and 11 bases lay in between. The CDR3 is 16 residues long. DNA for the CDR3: TGTGCCAGCAGCTTCGGCGGCAGCGCGAACACCGGGGAGCTGTTTTTT. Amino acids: CASSFGGSANTGELFF.

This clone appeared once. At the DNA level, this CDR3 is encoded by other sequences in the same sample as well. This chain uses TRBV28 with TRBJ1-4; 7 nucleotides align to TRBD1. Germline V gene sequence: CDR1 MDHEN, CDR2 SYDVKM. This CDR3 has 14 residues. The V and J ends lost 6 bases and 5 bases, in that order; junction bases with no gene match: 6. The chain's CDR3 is CASRPQGLNEKLFF. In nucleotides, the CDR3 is TGTGCCAGCAGGCCACAGGGGTTAAATGAAAAACTGTTTTTT.

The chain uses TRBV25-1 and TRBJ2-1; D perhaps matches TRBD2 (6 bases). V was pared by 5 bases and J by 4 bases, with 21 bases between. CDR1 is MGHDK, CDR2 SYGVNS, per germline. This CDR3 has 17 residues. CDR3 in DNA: TGTGCCAGCAGTCCCTGGAGGGCAGCACCTACTTACAATGAGCAGTTCTTC. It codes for CASSPWRAAPTYNEQFF.

The CDR3 region has the DNA TGTGCCAGTAGCGGGGAGATGAACACTGAAGCTTTCTTT. Translated, it gives CASSGEMNTEAFF. The chain uses TRBV19 and TRBJ1-1; D unresolved. Germline V gives CDR1 LNHDA, CDR2 SQIVND (reference sequence). The CDR3 runs 13 residues. Trimming removed 6 bases at V and 0 bases at J, with 8 bases between.

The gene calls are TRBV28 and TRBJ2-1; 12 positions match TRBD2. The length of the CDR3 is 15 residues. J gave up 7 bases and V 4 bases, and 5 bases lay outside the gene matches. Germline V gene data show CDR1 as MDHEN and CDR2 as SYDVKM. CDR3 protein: CASSSSSGGENEQFF. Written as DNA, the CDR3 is TGTGCCAGCAGTTCCTCTAGCGGGGGGGAAAATGAGCAGTTCTTC.

Here the CDR3 DNA reads TGTGCCAGCTCACTGGCGCCAAGCGGGAGTGGAGATACGCAGTATTTT. It codes for CASSLAPSGSGDTQYF. The chain uses TRBV18 and TRBJ2-3, with TRBD2 matching 8 bases. The CDR3 has 16 amino acids. Germline V CDR1 and CDR2: KGHSH, LQKENI. With 4 bases clipped from V and 5 bases from J, the junction kept 11 bases outside the gene matches.

CDR3: CASSLGTVLEQYF. The DNA of the CDR3 is TGTGCCAGCAGCCTAGGGACGGTGCTCGAGCAGTACTTC. This chain uses TRBV28 with TRBJ2-7; possibly TRBD1 or TRBD2 for D (5 bases each). The ends were cut back, 6 bases at V and 6 bases at J, with 15 bases in the middle. Germline assignment: CDR1 MDHEN and CDR2 SYDVKM. This CDR3 contains 13 residues.

The CDR3: CASSGWTGGVFDEQFF. Written as DNA, the CDR3 is TGTGCCAGCAGTGGTTGGACAGGGGGCGTATTCGATGAGCAGTTCTTC. V gene TRBV25-1 combines with J gene TRBJ2-1; TRBD1 agrees at 11 bases. Germline lookup yields CDR1 MGHDK and CDR2 SYGVNS. V shed 4 bases and J 8 bases; nucleotides not matched to a gene: 10. This CDR3 comprises 16 residues.

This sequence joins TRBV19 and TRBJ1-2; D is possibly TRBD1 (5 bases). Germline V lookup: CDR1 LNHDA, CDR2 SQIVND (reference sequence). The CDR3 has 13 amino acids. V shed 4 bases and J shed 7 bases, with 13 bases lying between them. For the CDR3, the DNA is TGTGCCAGTAGTAACAGGATCCTAGTTGGCTACACCTTC. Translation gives CASSNRILVGYTF.

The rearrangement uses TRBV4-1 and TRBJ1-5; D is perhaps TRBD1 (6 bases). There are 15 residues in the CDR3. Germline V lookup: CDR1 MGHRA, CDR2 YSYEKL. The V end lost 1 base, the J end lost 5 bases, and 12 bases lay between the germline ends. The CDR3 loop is CASSQGRGTYQPQHF. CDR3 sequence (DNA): TGCGCCAGCAGCCAAGGCAGGGGAACTTATCAGCCCCAGCATTTT.

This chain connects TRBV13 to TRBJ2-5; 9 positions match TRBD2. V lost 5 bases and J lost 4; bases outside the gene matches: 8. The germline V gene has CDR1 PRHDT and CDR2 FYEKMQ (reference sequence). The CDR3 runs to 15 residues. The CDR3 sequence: CASSGVAGAGETQYF. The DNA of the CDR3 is TGTGCCAGCAGCGGGGTAGCGGGAGCTGGAGAGACCCAGTACTTC.

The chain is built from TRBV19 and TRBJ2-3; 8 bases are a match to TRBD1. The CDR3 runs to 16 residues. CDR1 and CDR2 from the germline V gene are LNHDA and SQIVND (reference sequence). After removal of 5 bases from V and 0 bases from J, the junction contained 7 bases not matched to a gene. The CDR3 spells CASSDRGGPSTDTQYF. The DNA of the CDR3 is TGTGCCAGTAGTGACAGGGGCGGCCCTAGCACAGATACGCAGTATTTT.

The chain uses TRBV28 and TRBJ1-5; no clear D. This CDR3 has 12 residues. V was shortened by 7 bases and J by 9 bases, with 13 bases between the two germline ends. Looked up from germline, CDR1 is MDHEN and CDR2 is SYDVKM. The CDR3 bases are TGTGCCAGCATTACAATCCCGGGGCCCCAGCATTTT. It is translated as CASITIPGPQHF.

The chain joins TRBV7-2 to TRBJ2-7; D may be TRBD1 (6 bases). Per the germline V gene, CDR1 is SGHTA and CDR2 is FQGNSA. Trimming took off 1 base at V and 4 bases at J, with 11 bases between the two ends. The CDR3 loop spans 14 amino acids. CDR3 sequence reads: CASSLVRGQYEQYF. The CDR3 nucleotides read TGTGCCAGCAGCTTAGTCAGGGGCCAGTACGAGCAGTACTTC.